The clone carrying this T cell receptor beta chain was counted between two and nine times. Its antigen remains unknown. The data are from a study of beta chain features in type 1 diabetes. Study context: Patients did not differ from healthy donors in age, gender or cell yield. Examination covered around 98 million sorted cells spanning all samples. General observations from the study: In cDNA sequencing, cells with high TCR expression could be over-represented.

Every bit of the isolated RNA underwent reverse transcription, so sequencing read expressed TCRB transcripts. The study sequenced naive, central memory and regulatory T cell samples to an average of approximately 4 million reads. Data came from immunoSEQ multiplex PCR; TCRdb stores just in-frame clones and leaves some out. The repertoire includes nearly 350,000 clones, 8% of them detected once, and roughly 0.44% sits in the top ten. The sample comprised central memory CD4+ T cells from blood. This clonotype was obtained from a young woman in good health.

CDR3 bases: TGTGCCAGCAGGGAGAGCGGGGTGGGCTACGAGCAGTACTTC. Protein sequence: CASRESGVGYEQYF. The genes are TRBV6-1 and TRBJ2-7, with 7 nucleotides matching TRBD2. Germline-derived CDR1 and CDR2 are MNHNS and SASEGT. CDR3 length: 14 residues. The J segment lost 3 bases and the V segment lost 6 bases, leaving 8 bases of the junction unmatched.